This TCR beta chain was captured in a study of blood T cells in healthy people across ages (dated by TCRdb to between 2015 and 2016). A note on the overall study: In model experiments, roughly one uniquely barcoded TCR beta cDNA molecule per two T cells was captured by template switching. Donors were grouped into four age groups: young (average approximately 15 years), middle-aged (around 39), aged (about 60) and long-lived (roughly 80). The study analyzed two additional independent replicas of 1 million unique cDNA reads from the same blood draw for two donors, one aged 18 to 29 and one aged 80 or older. Age-related changes in TCR beta repertoire diversity were measured in the study by deep sequencing normalized with unique cDNA molecular identifiers. Overall study results and their limits: As age increased, observed TCR beta diversity per million T cells dropped in a roughly linear way, and a significant reduction was already evident by age 40. Compared with the aged group, the long-lived group had more naive CD4+ T cells, fewer expanded clones and increased TCR diversity, suggesting age selection. Conclusive comparison of naive and antigen-experienced compartments was prevented by the profiling of bulk unsorted PBMCs. Because donor CMV infection status was unknown, age-related changes in expanded clonotypes were potentially confounded. Estimates of total diversity based on one million sequenced T cells were regarded as lower bounds and as underestimates. Observed TCR beta diversity correlated strongly with the percentage of naive T cells measured by flow cytometry.

Library prep was done by 5' RACE. Sequencing was performed on an Illumina HiSeq 2500. The second PCR ran for about 7 to 11 cycles and used a J-beta primer mix along with a sample-barcoded 5' primer. Each TCR beta cDNA molecule received a unique molecular identifier from a template-switch 5' adaptor carrying 12 random nucleotides. At least 3 million CDR3-containing paired-end reads were obtained from each sample. The Mint cDNA synthesis kit, primed by a TRBC-specific oligonucleotide, was used to synthesize first-strand cDNA from all RNA. All cDNA was treated with uracil-DNA glycosylase and then went through a first 18-cycle PCR with the universal primers M1SS and BC2_uni_R. Per the authors' processing: Each sample was normalized by randomly selecting 1 million high-quality reads, each carrying a distinct molecular identifier. Instead of being binned into consensus sequences, reads with shared molecular identifiers were discarded. MiTCR, run with a Q25 quality threshold and the strictest error-elimination algorithm, handled CDR3 identification, clonotype clustering and error correction. A nonparametric unseen species model using Euler transformation provided a lower-bound estimate of total TCR beta diversity. Using fastp at Q25 and MiXCR, TCRdb reprocessed the public reads and kept productive beta chains. Identical CDR3 proteins give one entry, which carries the most common genes and DNA. For this entry, the V and J calls and clone size follow TCRdb and not the study's own pipeline. The sample table records more than 900,000 distinct CDR3 sequences; 20% to 25% of these occur just once. The ten largest clonotypes hold around 0.7% of the sample.

Donors were approximately 42 systemically healthy Caucasian individuals from Russia aged roughly 6 to 90 years. About 10 milliliters of peripheral blood were collected from each donor into EDTA-treated Vacutainer tubes. Ficoll-Paque density-gradient centrifugation was used to isolate PBMCs, with at least 6.5 million per sample. Trizol reagent was used to extract total RNA from the PBMCs, yielding at least 6 micrograms per sample. For every donor, an aliquot of PBMCs went through flow cytometry to measure the percentages of naive CD45RAhigh/CD27high T cells. The CDR3 measures 11 amino acids from cysteine to phenylalanine. This entry keeps only the CDR3 DNA: 33 bases, framed from base 1. The germline V gene (reference sequence) provides CDR1 PRHDT and CDR2 FYEKMQ. Concerning this clonotype: The antigen it recognizes is unknown. Sequence at one end of the junction differs from germline and may be a read error.

A further study also used this sample, focusing on T cells of mothers and their children. The second study reports: Donors were nine systemically healthy Caucasian individuals: three mothers and their six children. cDNA synthesis used all of the extracted RNA, with about 1.5 ug of RNA in each 15 ul reaction. In the second PCR, the M1S primer introduced both the sample barcodes and 2-4 random nucleotides. Each mother yielded over 8.5 million TCR beta CDR3 reads and each child some 3 million reads. TCR recombination output is similarly shaped by thymic selection in related and unrelated pairs, with a minor effect exerted by inherited differences. Normalized repertoire overlap was always found to be slightly, but never significantly, higher in related mother-child pairs than in unrelated mother-child pairs. No persistent microchimeric T cell clones were found, with a detection sensitivity of around 100 clones per million clonotypes. Deep NGS was used in the study to compare the TCR beta repertoires of mothers and children and to look for features that separate related mother-child pairs from unrelated individuals. The mean age was roughly 36 +/- 4 years for the mothers and roughly 10 +/- 4 years for the children. Libraries were sequenced on Illumina HiSeq 2000 with 100+100 nt paired-end reads after adapter ligation with NEBNext reagents. Mother and child libraries were prepared a month apart and sequenced in separate runs to prevent cross-contamination. Each donor had between about 450,000 and 2,100,000 distinct TCR beta clonotypes identified. Naive TCR beta clonotypes were estimated from low-frequency clonotypes matched to each donor's FACS-determined naive share, without sorting.

Recombination joined TRBV13 with TRBJ2-3; TRBD1 is a possible D gene, resting on 6 matching bases. Sequenced input: blood. The TCR comes from a girl aged 2 to 10 in good health. The DNA sequence is TGTGCCAGCAGCGTGACAGGTACGCAGTATTTT. Translation gives CASSVTGTQYF.